Listed below are T cell receptor beta chains from one sample, sequenced in a study of OX40 agonist ivuxolimab in advanced cancers. Sequencing used immunoSEQ multiplex PCR; TCRdb keeps in-frame clones, though not all of them. The table includes 60,000 to 65,000 clones, nearly 95% detected once. Material: CD4+ or CD8+ T cells sorted from blood, obtained in a trial of the OX40 agonist ivuxolimab. The receptors derive from an adult with an advanced solid tumor such as melanoma, head and neck, liver or kidney cancer. The CDR3 runs from the conserved cysteine through the conserved F or W. A D gene is named only where the DNA matches it firmly. Only some rows state a clone size, as once, few, many or a class for expanded clones.

TRBV7-9,TRBJ2-5,NA,NA,CASSPHWAQETQYF,TGTGCCAGCAGCCCCCACTGGGCTCAAGAGACCCAGTACTTC
TRBV4-1,TRBJ2-1,NA,NA,CASSYSGASYNEQFF,TGCGCCAGCAGCTACTCCGGGGCGTCCTACAATGAGCAGTTCTTC
TRBV7-2,TRBJ2-7,NA,NA,CASSLGEYTTEQYF,TGTGCCAGCAGCTTAGGGGAGTACACAACCGAGCAGTACTTC
TRBV19,TRBJ2-1,TRBD2,NA,CASSPVGGLAGYEQFF,TGTGCCAGTAGTCCTGTGGGGGGACTAGCGGGTTATGAGCAGTTCTTC
TRBV9,TRBJ2-1,NA,NA,CASSVGVGVSYNEQFF,TGTGCCAGCAGCGTCGGGGTCGGGGTATCCTACAATGAGCAGTTCTTC
TRBV5-4,TRBJ2-1,NA,NA,CASSLGALVGDEQFF,TGTGCCAGCAGCTTGGGGGCTTTGGTCGGAGATGAGCAGTTCTTC
TRBV4-1,TRBJ2-1,NA,NA,CASSQDRAGSSYNEQFF,TGCGCCAGCAGCCAAGATCGGGCTGGAAGCTCCTACAATGAGCAGTTCTTC
TRBV28,TRBJ2-7,NA,few,CASSLLASEQYF,TGTGCCAGCAGTTTATTAGCCTCCGAGCAGTACTTC
TRBV2,TRBJ2-1,TRBD2,NA,CASSELAGGPNEQFF,TGTGCCAGCAGTGAACTAGCGGGAGGGCCCAATGAGCAGTTCTTC
TRBV28,TRBJ1-1,TRBD1,once,CASSTDRENTEAFF,TGTGCCAGCAGCACGGACAGGGAAAACACTGAAGCTTTCTTT
TRBV5-1,TRBJ1-4,NA,NA,CASSPAGAATNEKLFF,TGCGCCAGCAGTCCGGCTGGGGCAGCAACTAATGAAAAACTGTTTTTT
TRBV28,TRBJ2-1,TRBD2,once,CASSLLAGGFNEQFF,TGTGCCAGCAGTTTACTAGCGGGAGGGTTCAATGAGCAGTTCTTC
TRBV5-1,TRBJ2-1,NA,NA,CASSLAGNNEQFF,TGCGCCAGCAGCTTGGCAGGGAACAATGAGCAGTTCTTC
TRBV29-1,TRBJ2-2,TRBD2,few,CSVAGTSSTGELFF,TGCAGCGTTGCCGGGACTAGCAGCACCGGGGAGCTGTTTTTT
TRBV4-1,TRBJ1-3,TRBD1,NA,CASSQRPGQGSGNTIYF,TGCGCCAGCAGCCAAAGGCCGGGACAGGGCTCGGGAAACACCATATATTTT
TRBV6-5,TRBJ2-3,TRBD2,NA,CASSLAGVPDTQYF,TGTGCCAGCAGCTTAGCGGGAGTACCAGATACGCAGTATTTT
TRBV7-8,TRBJ1-3,TRBD1,NA,CASSFDPRGDTIWNTIYF,TGTGCCAGCAGCTTTGACCCCAGGGGGGACACGATCTGGAACACCATATATTTT
TRBV4-1,TRBJ2-5,NA,NA,CASSLSDRGLQETQYF,TGCGCCAGCAGCCTTTCTGACCGGGGGCTACAAGAGACCCAGTACTTC
TRBV6-5,TRBJ2-7,NA,NA,CASFRLAVHEQYF,TGTGCCAGCTTCCGGCTAGCAGTTCACGAGCAGTACTTC
TRBV14,TRBJ2-1,TRBD2,NA,CASSPTSGKVEQFF,TGTGCCAGCAGTCCCACTAGCGGGAAGGTTGAGCAGTTCTTC
TRBV7-9,TRBJ1-2,NA,NA,CASSLGGGYTF,TGTGCCAGCAGCTTAGGTGGTGGCTACACCTTC
TRBV5-1,TRBJ2-1,TRBD2,NA,CASSLGLAGDHEQFF,TGCGCCAGCAGCTTGGGACTAGCGGGAGACCATGAGCAGTTCTTC
TRBV5-5,TRBJ2-7,TRBD1,NA,CASSPRAGQVVDEQYF,TGTGCCAGCAGCCCAAGGGCGGGACAGGTAGTCGACGAGCAGTACTTC
TRBV19,TRBJ1-2,TRBD1,NA,CASRDLQGANYGYTF,TGTGCCAGTAGAGACCTTCAGGGGGCAAACTATGGCTACACCTTC
TRBV2,TRBJ1-5,NA,NA,CASRGLSSLYQPQHF,TGTGCCTCCCGGGGCCTCTCATCATTGTATCAGCCCCAGCATTTT
TRBV9,TRBJ2-3,NA,NA,CASSAQYTDTQYF,TGTGCCAGCAGCGCCCAGTACACAGATACGCAGTATTTT
TRBV30,TRBJ2-2,NA,NA,CAWTPSTGELFF,TGTGCCTGGACCCCTTCCACCGGGGAGCTGTTTTTT
TRBV28,TRBJ2-7,TRBD2,NA,CASITGLGTEQYF,TGTGCCAGCATCACGGGACTAGGTACCGAGCAGTACTTC
TRBV9,TRBJ2-1,NA,NA,CASSVVGSSYNEQFF,TGTGCCAGCAGCGTAGTCGGTAGCTCCTACAATGAGCAGTTCTTC
TRBV6-5,TRBJ2-1,NA,NA,CASSYGLLNEQFF,TGTGCCAGCAGTTACGGACTACTCAATGAGCAGTTCTTC
TRBV4-1,TRBJ2-7,NA,few,CASSQGTGSSYEQYF,TGCGCCAGCAGCCAAGGGACGGGAAGCTCCTACGAGCAGTACTTC
TRBV2,TRBJ2-5,TRBD2,once,CASRRLAGVKTQYF,TGTGCCAGCAGAAGACTAGCGGGAGTAAAGACCCAGTACTTC
TRBV28,TRBJ2-3,TRBD2,NA,CASSSGLAGASDTQYF,TGTGCCAGCAGTTCCGGACTAGCGGGAGCTTCGGATACGCAGTATTTT
TRBV6-1,TRBJ2-4,TRBD2,NA,CASSEALWGGAKNIQYF,TGTGCCAGCAGTGAAGCGCTCTGGGGAGGGGCCAAAAACATTCAGTACTTC
TRBV6-5,TRBJ1-1,NA,NA,CASRKQGFGTEAFF,TGTGCCAGCAGAAAACAGGGATTTGGTACTGAAGCTTTCTTT
TRBV28,TRBJ2-1,NA,NA,CASSTPSERGGYEQFF,TGTGCCAGCAGTACCCCTAGCGAGAGGGGTGGGTATGAGCAGTTCTTC
TRBV30,TRBJ2-1,NA,NA,CAWATFGEQFF,TGTGCCTGGGCCACTTTCGGTGAGCAGTTCTTC
TRBV6-5,TRBJ2-7,NA,NA,CASSYSTRSEQYF,TGTGCCAGCAGTTACTCGACCAGATCCGAGCAGTACTTC
TRBV15,TRBJ2-1,TRBD2,NA,CATSRGPEEGGINYNEQFF,TGTGCCACCAGCAGAGGCCCAGAGGAGGGAGGGATTAACTACAATGAGCAGTTCTTC
TRBV5-1,TRBJ2-7,NA,NA,CASSLEVASYEQYF,TGCGCCAGCAGCTTGGAGGTAGCTTCCTACGAGCAGTACTTC
TRBV2,TRBJ2-1,TRBD1,NA,CASSAGTGVFF,TGTGCCAGCAGCGCCGGGACAGGGGTGTTCTTC
TRBV7-8,TRBJ2-1,NA,once,CASSLPGHPKVSYNEQFF,TGTGCCAGCAGCTTACCGGGACACCCCAAGGTGTCCTACAATGAGCAGTTCTTC
TRBV19,TRBJ1-3,NA,NA,CASSWGTPDSGNTIYF,TGTGCCAGTAGCTGGGGGACACCCGACTCTGGAAACACCATATATTTT
TRBV6-4,TRBJ2-3,TRBD1,NA,CASSDGTGGTDTQYF,TGTGCCAGCAGTGACGGGACAGGGGGCACAGATACGCAGTATTTT
TRBV2,TRBJ2-3,TRBD2,NA,CASSEFQLAGDTQYF,TGTGCCAGCAGTGAATTCCAGCTAGCGGGAGACACGCAGTATTTT
TRBV29-1,TRBJ2-7,TRBD1,NA,CSVWGQGAPEQYF,TGCAGCGTTTGGGGACAGGGGGCCCCGGAGCAGTACTTC
TRBV10-1,TRBJ2-7,TRBD2,NA,CASSPLSGEYEQYF,TGCGCCAGCAGTCCTCTCAGCGGGGAATACGAGCAGTACTTC
TRBV16,TRBJ2-1,NA,NA,CASSQSYGASRHLSYNEQFF,TGTGCCAGCAGCCAATCGTATGGGGCTAGTCGGCACCTCTCCTACAATGAGCAGTTCTTC
TRBV2,TRBJ1-3,TRBD1,NA,CASSVTGGNTIYF,TGTGCCAGCAGTGTGACAGGGGGAAACACCATATATTTT
TRBV12-5,TRBJ1-6,NA,NA,CASGFLQTGSSYNSPLHF,TGTGCTAGTGGTTTCCTTCAAACTGGGAGCTCCTATAATTCACCCCTCCACTTT
TRBV19,TRBJ1-1,NA,NA,CASISPGQGITEAFF,TGTGCCTCAATATCGCCGGGACAAGGGATCACTGAAGCTTTCTTT
TRBV30,TRBJ2-6,NA,NA,CAWSSPRGANVLTF,TGTGCCTGGAGTTCCCCTAGAGGGGCCAACGTCCTGACTTTC
TRBV7-9,TRBJ2-3,NA,NA,CASSTQGFTDTQYF,TGTGCCAGCAGTACCCAGGGATTTACAGATACGCAGTATTTT
TRBV19,TRBJ2-1,NA,NA,CATGEYFYNEQFF,TGTGCCACCGGAGAGTATTTCTACAATGAGCAGTTCTTC